This T cell receptor beta chain was observed in a study of T-cell memory formation after mild COVID-19. Background on the study: There were largely donor-specific TCR clusters. Regarding the study as a whole: Cross-reactive memory seemingly joined, as some responding clones were found in pre-infection memory. SARS-CoV-2 specificity was not confirmed for second-wave clones peaking on day 37.

V lost 5 bases and J lost 0, with 15 bases in between. CDR3 length: 16 residues. Germline-derived CDR1 and CDR2 are SGHRS and YFSETQ. Amplification by 5'RACE using constant-segment primers produced TCR alpha and TCR beta cDNA libraries that carried sample barcodes and UMIs. One entry per CDR3 protein, called by TCRdb with MiXCR from the 5' RACE reads. The sample includes roughly 300,000 distinct CDR3 sequences, roughly 8% of them seen just once. As concerns this clonotype: Its antigen is not known.

The specimen was PBMCs or a T cell subset sorted from them (not recorded which). The V and J genes are TRBV5-1 and TRBJ2-1; D tentatively fits TRBD1 or TRBD2 (5 bases each). The origin of this receptor is a man aged 18 to 29 who had mild COVID-19 (a few samples of this study predate the infection). Cell type and time point are not known. CDR3 amino acids: CASRMGTSPSYNEQFF. In DNA form, the CDR3 reads TGCGCCAGCAGGATGGGGACCTCTCCCTCCTACAATGAGCAGTTCTTC.